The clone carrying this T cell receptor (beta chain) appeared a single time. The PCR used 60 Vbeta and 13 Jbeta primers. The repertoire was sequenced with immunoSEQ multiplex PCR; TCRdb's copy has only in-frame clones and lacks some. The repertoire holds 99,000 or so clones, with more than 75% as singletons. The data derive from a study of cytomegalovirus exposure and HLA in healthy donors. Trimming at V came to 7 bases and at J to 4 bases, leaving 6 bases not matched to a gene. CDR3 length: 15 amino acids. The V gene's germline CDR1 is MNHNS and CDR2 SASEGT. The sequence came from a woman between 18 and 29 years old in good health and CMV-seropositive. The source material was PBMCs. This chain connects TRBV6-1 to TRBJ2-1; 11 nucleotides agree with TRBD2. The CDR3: CASNPGTSGYNEQFF. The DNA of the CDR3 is TGTGCCAGCAACCCCGGGACTAGCGGTTACAATGAGCAGTTCTTC.